This paragraph covers one TCR beta chain sequence. Germline-derived CDR1 and CDR2 are SQVTM and ANQGSEA. This CDR3 is built from 15 residues. The ends lost 5 bases at V and 0 bases at J; junction bases unmatched: 9. This sample is part of a study of Graves' ophthalmopathy and Graves' hyperthyroidism. CAS ≥3, NOSPECS ≥4, moderate-to-severe activity and duration under 3 months marked donors with ophthalmopathy. Patients were excluded if they had other autoimmune diseases or uncontrolled infections, and likewise if pregnancy or lactation applied. Diagnosis used clinical symptoms, serum thyroxine, TRAb, thyroid ultrasound and orbital computed tomography. PBMCs had their origin in fresh peripheral blood (approximately 10 ml). The study amplified TCR beta CDR3 regions using RNA transcripts. First-round RT-PCR with HTBI primers preceded a second-round multiplex PCR. A single record per CDR3 protein comes from TCRdb applying MiXCR to the multiplex PCR reads. The sample records around 660,000 distinct CDR3 sequences, about two fifths being singletons.

J is TRBJ1-2 and V is TRBV29-1, with 7 nucleotides matching TRBD1. The sequencing input was peripheral blood. The TCR originated in an adult man with Graves' ophthalmopathy. The CDR3 DNA reads TGCAGCGTTTGGACAGGCAGCGACCCTAACTATGGCTACACCTTC. Amino acids: CSVWTGSDPNYGYTF.